Listed here is a single T cell receptor beta chain. What it binds is unknown. Researchers divided each subset's genomic DNA evenly across several immunoSEQ plates. The assay was immunoSEQ multiplex PCR, and TCRdb's table has in-frame clones only and misses some. The sample lists around 2,000,000 clones; approximately 94% were seen once. Trimming left V 4 bases short and J 7 bases short, with 17 bases between. The CDR3 spans 14 residues. CDR1 is GTSNPN and CDR2 is SVGIG in the germline V gene (reference sequence). The data are from a study of shared clonotypes between healthy human individuals. Study-level background: Three plates were used per donor for CD4 naive, three for CD4 memory, two for CD8 naive and one for CD8 memory. Study-level results: Clonotype sharing among donors, it was expected, would be affected by sequencing depth. Non-shared clonotypes had lower generation probabilities than clonotypes shared by all four sorted-subset donors.

Naive CD8 cells lacked CD45RO and underwent positive selection for CCR7, leaving out terminally differentiated effector memory CD45RA+ cells. This TCR was recovered from a man in his late teens or twenties in good health. The chain employs TRBV30 and TRBJ1-5; maybe TRBD1 (5 bases). The material sequenced was naive CD8+ T cells sorted from blood. The CDR3 DNA reads TGTGCCTGGATGACCCGGGTTCCAGGGCAGCCCCAGCATTTT. Its translation is CAWMTRVPGQPQHF.